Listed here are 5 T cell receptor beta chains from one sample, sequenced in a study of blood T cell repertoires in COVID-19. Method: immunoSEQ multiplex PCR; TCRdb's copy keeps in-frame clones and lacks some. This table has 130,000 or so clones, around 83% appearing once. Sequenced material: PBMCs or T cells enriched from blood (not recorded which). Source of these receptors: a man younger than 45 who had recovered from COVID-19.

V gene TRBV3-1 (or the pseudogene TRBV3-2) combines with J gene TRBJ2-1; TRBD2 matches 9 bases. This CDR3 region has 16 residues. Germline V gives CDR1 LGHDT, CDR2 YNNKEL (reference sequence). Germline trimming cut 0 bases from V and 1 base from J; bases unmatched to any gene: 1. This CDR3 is CASSQDSGGSYNEQFF. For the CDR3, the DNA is TGTGCCAGCAGCCAAGACAGCGGGGGGTCCTACAATGAGCAGTTCTTC.

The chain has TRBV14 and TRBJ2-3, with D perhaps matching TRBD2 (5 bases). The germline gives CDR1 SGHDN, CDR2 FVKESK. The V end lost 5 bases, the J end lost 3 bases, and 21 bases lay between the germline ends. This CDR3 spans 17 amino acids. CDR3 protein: CASSVLLSVGITDTQYF. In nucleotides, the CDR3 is TGTGCCAGCAGCGTCCTACTTAGCGTGGGCATTACAGATACGCAGTATTTT.

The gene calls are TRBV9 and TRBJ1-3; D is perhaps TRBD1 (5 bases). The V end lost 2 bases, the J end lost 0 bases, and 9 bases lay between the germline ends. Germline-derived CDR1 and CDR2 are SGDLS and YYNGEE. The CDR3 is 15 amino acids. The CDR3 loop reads CASSVDRFSGNTIYF. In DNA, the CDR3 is TGTGCCAGCAGCGTCGACAGATTCTCTGGAAACACCATATATTTT.

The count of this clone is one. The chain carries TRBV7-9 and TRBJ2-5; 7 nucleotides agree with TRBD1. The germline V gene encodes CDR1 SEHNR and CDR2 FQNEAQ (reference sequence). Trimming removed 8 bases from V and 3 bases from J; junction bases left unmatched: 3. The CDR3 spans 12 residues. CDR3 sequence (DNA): TGTGCCAGCCTTGGGACAGAAGAGACCCAGTACTTC. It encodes CASLGTEETQYF. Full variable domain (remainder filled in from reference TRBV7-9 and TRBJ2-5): DTGVSQNPRHKITKRGQNVTFRCDPISEHNRLYWYRQTLGQGPEFLTYFQNEAQLEKSRLLSDRFSAERPKGSFSTLEIQRTEQGDSAMYLCASLGTEETQYFGPGTRLLVL.

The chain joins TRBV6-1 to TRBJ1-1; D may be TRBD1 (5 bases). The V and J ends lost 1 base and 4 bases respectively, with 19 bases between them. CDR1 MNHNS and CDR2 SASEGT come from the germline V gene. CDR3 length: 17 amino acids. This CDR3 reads CASSEVQGWGFGTEAFF. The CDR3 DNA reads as TGTGCCAGCAGTGAAGTTCAGGGTTGGGGATTCGGCACTGAAGCTTTCTTT.